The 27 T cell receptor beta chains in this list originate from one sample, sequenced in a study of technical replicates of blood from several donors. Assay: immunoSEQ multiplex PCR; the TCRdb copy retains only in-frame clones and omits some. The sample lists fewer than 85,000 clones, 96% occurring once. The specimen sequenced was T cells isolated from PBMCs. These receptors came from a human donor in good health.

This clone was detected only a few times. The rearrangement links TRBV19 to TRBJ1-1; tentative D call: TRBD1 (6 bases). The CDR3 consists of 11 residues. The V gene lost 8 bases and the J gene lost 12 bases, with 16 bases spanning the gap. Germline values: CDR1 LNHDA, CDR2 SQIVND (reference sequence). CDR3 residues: CASGHRVRTFF. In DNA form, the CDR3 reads TGTGCCAGTGGACACAGGGTTAGGACTTTCTTT.

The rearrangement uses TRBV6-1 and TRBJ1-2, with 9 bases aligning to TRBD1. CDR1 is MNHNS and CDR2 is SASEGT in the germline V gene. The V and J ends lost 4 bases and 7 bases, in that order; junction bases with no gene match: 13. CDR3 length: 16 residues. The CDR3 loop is CASSAPPQGALSGYTF. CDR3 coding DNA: TGTGCCAGCAGTGCCCCGCCACAGGGGGCTTTGTCTGGCTACACCTTC.

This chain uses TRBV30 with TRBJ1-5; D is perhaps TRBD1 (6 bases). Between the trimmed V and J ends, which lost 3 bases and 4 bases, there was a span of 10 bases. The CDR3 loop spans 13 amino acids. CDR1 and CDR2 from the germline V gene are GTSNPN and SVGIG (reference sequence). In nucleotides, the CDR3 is TGTGCCTGGAGCCGGGACAAAAATCAGCCCCAGCATTTT. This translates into CAWSRDKNQPQHF.

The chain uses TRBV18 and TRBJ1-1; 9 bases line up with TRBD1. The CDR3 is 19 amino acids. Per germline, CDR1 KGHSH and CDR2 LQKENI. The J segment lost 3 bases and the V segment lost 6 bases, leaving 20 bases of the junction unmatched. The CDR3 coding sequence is TGTGCCAGCTCTCTTCAGGCCTTAACAGGGGGCGCGTCTTACACTGAAGCTTTCTTT. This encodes CASSLQALTGGASYTEAFF.

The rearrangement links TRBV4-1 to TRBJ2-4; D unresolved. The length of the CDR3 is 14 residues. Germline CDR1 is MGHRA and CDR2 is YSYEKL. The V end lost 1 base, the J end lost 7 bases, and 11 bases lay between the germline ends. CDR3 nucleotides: TGCGCCAGCAGCCAAGTAGCCGATGGGAACATTCAGTACTTC. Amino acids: CASSQVADGNIQYF.

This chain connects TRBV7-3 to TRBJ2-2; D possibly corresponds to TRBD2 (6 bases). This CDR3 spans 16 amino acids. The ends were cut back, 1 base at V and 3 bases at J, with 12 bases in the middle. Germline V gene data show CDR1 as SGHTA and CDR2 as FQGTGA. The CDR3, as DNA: TGTGCCAGCAGCTTAATTGGGAGGTCGGACACCGGGGAGCTGTTTTTT. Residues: CASSLIGRSDTGELFF.

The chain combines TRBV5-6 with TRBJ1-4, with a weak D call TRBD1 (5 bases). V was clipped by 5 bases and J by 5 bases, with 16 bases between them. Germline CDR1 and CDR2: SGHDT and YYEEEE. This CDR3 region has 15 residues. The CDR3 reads CASSFLGALNEKLFF. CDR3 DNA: TGTGCCAGCAGTTTTTTAGGGGCATTAAATGAAAAACTGTTTTTT.

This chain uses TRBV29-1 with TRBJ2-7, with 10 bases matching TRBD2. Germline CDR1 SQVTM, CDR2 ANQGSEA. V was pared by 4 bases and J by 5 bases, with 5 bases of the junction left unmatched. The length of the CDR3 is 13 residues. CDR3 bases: TGCAGCGTTGGGTTAGCGGGAGGCGACGAGCAGTACTTC. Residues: CSVGLAGGDEQYF.

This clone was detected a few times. The DNA for the CDR3 is TGTGCCAGCAGTAGCGGGAGGGCCTACGAGCAGTACTTC. Translation gives CASSSGRAYEQYF. The V call is TRBV7-9, the J call TRBJ2-7, with 11 positions matching TRBD2. Germline CDR1 is SEHNR and CDR2 is FQNEAQ (reference sequence). J lost 2 bases, V lost 6 bases, and 0 bases had no gene match. The CDR3 contains 13 residues.

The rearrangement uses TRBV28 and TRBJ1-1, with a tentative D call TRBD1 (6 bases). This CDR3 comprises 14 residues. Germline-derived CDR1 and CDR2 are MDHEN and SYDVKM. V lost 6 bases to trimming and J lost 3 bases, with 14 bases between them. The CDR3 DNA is TGTGCCAGCAGACGACATGCAGGGGACACTGAAGCTTTCTTT. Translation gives CASRRHAGDTEAFF.

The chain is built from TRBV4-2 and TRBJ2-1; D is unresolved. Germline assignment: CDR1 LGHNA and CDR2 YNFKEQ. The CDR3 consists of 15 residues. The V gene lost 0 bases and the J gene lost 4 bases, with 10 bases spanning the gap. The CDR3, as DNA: TGTGCCAGCAGCCAAGAAAAAAGCGAGTACAATGAGCAGTTCTTC. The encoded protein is CASSQEKSEYNEQFF.

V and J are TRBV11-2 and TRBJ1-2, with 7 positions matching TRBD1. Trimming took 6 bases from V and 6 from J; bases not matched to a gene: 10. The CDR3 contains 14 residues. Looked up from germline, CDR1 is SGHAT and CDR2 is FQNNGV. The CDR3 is CASSSGQVIDGYTF. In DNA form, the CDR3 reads TGTGCCAGCAGTTCCGGACAGGTCATCGATGGCTACACCTTC. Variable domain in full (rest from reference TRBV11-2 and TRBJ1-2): EAGVAQSPRYKIIEKRQSVAFWCNPISGHATLYWYQQILGQGPKLLIQFQNNGVVDDSQLPKDRFSAERLKGVDSTLKIQPAKLEDSAVYLCASSSGQVIDGYTFGSGTRLTVV.

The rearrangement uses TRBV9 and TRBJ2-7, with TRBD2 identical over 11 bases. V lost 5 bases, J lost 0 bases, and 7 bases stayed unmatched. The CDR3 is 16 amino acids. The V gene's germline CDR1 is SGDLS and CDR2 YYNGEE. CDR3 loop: CASSPGLAEGSYEQYF. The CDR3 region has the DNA TGTGCCAGCAGTCCGGGACTAGCGGAGGGCTCCTACGAGCAGTACTTC.

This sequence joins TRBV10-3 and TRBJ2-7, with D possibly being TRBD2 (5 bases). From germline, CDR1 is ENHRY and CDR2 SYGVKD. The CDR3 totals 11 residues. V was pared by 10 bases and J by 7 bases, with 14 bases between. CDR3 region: CATAKEGEQYF. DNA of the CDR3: TGTGCCACCGCAAAAGAGGGAGAGCAGTACTTC.

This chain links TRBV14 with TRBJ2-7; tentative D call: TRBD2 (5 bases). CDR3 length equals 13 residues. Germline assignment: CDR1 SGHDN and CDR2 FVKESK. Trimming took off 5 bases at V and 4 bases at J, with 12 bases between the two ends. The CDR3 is CASSWENAYEQYF. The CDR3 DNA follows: TGTGCCAGCAGCTGGGAGAACGCATACGAGCAGTACTTC.

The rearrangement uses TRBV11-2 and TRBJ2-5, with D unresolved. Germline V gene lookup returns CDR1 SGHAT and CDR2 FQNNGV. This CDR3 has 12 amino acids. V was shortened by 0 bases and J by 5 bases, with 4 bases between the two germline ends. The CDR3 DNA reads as TGTGCCAGCAGCTTAGATCCGGAGACCCAGTACTTC. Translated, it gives CASSLDPETQYF.

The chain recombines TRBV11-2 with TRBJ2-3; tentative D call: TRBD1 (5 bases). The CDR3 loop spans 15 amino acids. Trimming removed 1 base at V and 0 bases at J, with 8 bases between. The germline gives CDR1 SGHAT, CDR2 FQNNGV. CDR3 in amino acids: CASSLVRGSTDTQYF. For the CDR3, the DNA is TGTGCCAGCAGCTTAGTTAGGGGAAGCACAGATACGCAGTATTTT.

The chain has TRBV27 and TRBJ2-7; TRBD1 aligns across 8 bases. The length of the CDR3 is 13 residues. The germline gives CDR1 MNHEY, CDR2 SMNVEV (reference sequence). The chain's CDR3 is CNRYGDRPTEQYF. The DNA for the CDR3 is TGTAACCGATATGGGGACAGGCCCACAGAGCAGTACTTC.

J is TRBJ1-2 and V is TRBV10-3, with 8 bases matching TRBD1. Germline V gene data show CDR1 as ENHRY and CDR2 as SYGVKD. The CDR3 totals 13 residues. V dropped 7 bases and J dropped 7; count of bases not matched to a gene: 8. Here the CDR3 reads CAITPDRETGYTF. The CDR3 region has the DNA TGTGCCATCACCCCGGACAGGGAAACTGGCTACACCTTC.

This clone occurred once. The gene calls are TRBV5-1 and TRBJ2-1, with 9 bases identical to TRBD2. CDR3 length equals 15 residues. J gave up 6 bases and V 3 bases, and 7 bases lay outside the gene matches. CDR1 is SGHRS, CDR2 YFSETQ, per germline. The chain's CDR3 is CASSYSGSGVNEQFF. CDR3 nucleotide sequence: TGCGCCAGCAGCTATAGCGGGAGCGGGGTCAATGAGCAGTTCTTC.

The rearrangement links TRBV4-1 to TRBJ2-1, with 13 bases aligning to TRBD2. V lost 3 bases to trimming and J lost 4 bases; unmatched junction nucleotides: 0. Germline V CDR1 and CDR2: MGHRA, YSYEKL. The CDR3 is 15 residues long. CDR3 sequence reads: CASSQTSGRYNEQFF. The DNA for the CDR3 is TGCGCCAGCAGCCAGACTAGCGGGAGGTACAATGAGCAGTTCTTC.

The CDR3 DNA sequence: TGTGCCAGCAGCGGGCGACAGGGAACAGATACGCAGTATTTT. Translating gives CASSGRQGTDTQYF. V usage is TRBV9 and J usage is TRBJ2-3; 7 bases are a match to TRBD1. The CDR3 extends over 14 amino acids. V shed 3 bases, J shed 3 bases, and the junction held 4 bases outside the gene matches. The germline V gene encodes CDR1 SGDLS and CDR2 YYNGEE.

The CDR3 protein is CASEEGARFPSYNEQFF. Here the CDR3 DNA reads TGCGCCAGCGAAGAGGGGGCGCGATTTCCCTCCTACAATGAGCAGTTCTTC. J is TRBJ2-1 and V is TRBV10-1; 7 bases are shared with TRBD1. Looked up from germline, CDR1 is WNHNN and CDR2 is SYGVQD (reference sequence). V gave up 8 bases and J gave up 0 bases; unmatched junction bases: 13. This CDR3 has 17 amino acids.

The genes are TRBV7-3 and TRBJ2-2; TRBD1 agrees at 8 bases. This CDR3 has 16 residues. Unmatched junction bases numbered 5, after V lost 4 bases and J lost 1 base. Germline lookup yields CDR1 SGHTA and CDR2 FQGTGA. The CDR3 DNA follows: TGTGCCAGCAGCTATCTGACAGGGGTGAACACCGGGGAGCTGTTTTTT. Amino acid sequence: CASSYLTGVNTGELFF. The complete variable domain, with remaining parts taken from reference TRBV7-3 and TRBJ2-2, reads GAGVSQTPSNKVTEKGKYVELRCDPISGHTALYWYRQSLGQGPEFLIYFQGTGAADDSGLPNDRFFAVRPEGSVSTLKIQRTERGDSAVYLCASSYLTGVNTGELFFGEGSRLTVL.

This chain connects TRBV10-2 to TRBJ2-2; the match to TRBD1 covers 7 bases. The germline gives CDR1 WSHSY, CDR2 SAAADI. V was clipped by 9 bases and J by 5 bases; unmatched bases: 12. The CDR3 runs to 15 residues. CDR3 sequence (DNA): TGCGCCAGTCGACAGGGTCAGTTAGGGACCGGGGAGCTGTTTTTT. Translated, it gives CASRQGQLGTGELFF.

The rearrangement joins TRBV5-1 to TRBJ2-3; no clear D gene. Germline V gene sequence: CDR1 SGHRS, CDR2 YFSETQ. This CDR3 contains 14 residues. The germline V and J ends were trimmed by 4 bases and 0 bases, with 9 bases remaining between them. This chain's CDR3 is CASSPWASTDTQYF. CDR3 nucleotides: TGCGCCAGCAGCCCCTGGGCTAGCACAGATACGCAGTATTTT.

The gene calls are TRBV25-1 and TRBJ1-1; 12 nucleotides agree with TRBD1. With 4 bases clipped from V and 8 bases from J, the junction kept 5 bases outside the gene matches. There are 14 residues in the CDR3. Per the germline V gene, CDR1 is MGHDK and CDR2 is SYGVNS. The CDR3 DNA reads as TGTGCCAGCAGTGGTGGGGACAGGGGGCTGGAAGCTTTCTTT. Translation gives CASSGGDRGLEAFF.